This T cell receptor (beta chain) came from a study of blood T cell repertoires in COVID-19. Study at large: Sources were T cells, B-cell-depleted T cells, or PBMCs; the material itself was cDNA or gDNA.

The CDR3 loop spans 16 amino acids. The germline V gene encodes CDR1 SGHRS and CDR2 YFSETQ. Trimming cost V 0 bases and J 6 bases; bases outside gene matches: 7. In the authors' methods: Estimation of nucleated cell counts was performed using reference gene primer amplification. Measured with immunoSEQ multiplex PCR; TCRdb has only the in-frame clones, and not every one. D and trimming come from the DNA, and the V and J calls and clone size come from that table. The profile covers 110,000 or so clones, with over 60% appearing a single time and almost 4.5% taken by the ten largest. This chain links TRBV5-1 with TRBJ2-1, with TRBD1 identical over 9 bases. Sequencing was carried out using peripheral blood. The receptor's source is a human donor in a cohort sampled during active or convalescent COVID-19. CDR3 nucleotides: TGCGCCAGCAGCTTGGTCACAGGGGGCTTCGGCAATGAGCAGTTCTTC. This encodes CASSLVTGGFGNEQFF.